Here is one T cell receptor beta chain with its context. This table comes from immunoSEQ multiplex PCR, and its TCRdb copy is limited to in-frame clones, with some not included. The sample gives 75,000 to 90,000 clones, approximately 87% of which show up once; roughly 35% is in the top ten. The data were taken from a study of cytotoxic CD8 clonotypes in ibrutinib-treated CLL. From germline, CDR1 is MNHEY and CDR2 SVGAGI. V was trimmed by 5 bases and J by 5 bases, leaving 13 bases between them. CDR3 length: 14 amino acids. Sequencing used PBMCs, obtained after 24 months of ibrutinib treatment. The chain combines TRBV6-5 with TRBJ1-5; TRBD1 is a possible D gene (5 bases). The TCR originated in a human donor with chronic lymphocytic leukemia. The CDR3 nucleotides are TGTGCCAGCAGTAATTCGGGGCGCCATCAGCCCCAGCATTTT. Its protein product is CASSNSGRHQPQHF.